The source of this T cell receptor beta chain is a study of monozygotic twins with inflammatory bowel disease. Each CDR3 protein gets one entry in TCRdb, which reprocessed the 5' RACE reads and gives no DNA. The sample table sets out approximately 120,000 distinct CDR3 sequences. CDR3 size: 15 residues. Germline CDR1 is SGHRS and CDR2 is YFSETQ. The chain has TRBV5-1 and TRBJ2-3; TCRdb selects TRBD2, and the lack of DNA leaves this call unchecked. Sequencing input: blood. This receptor was taken from a human donor with ulcerative colitis or Crohn's disease, or a healthy co-twin of an affected twin (not recorded which). This CDR3 is CASSSEGLGTDTQYF.